This T cell receptor beta chain was identified in a study of post-analysis software for immune sequencing data. Study conclusions and caveats: With TRBV5-6, TRBV5-1 and TRBV20-1 included, a handful of TRBV segments were more frequent in patients than in controls.

The authors incorporated unique molecular identifiers into the TCR beta cDNA libraries. Roughly 500,000 cDNA molecules were obtained per 1 to 10 million input T cells. Each CDR3 protein is one row after TCRdb ran MiXCR on the PCR reads. Of a few hundred thousand distinct CDR3 sequences listed, 30% to 45% are singletons. V lost 9 bases, J lost 8 bases, and 13 bases lay in between. The CDR3 extends over 11 amino acids. Worth noting for this clonotype: Its cognate antigen is unknown.

The sequence came from a girl aged 5-17 years with multiple sclerosis. Sequenced material: blood. This chain links TRBV12-3 or TRBV12-4 with TRBJ1-2; D is uncertain. CDR3 sequence reads: CASTTGRGYTF. The DNA for the CDR3 is TGTGCCAGTACGACCGGGCGAGGCTACACCTTC.